The clone carrying this T cell receptor (beta chain) was seen a handful of times. V lost 0 bases to trimming and J lost 0 bases, with 8 bases between them. Germline V lookup: CDR1 KGHSH, CDR2 LQKENI. CDR3 length: 15 amino acids. The sample belongs to a study of blood T cell repertoires in COVID-19. At the level of the study: The United States, Italy and Spain supplied acute and convalescent COVID-19 samples. Sample material is recorded as cDNA or gDNA derived from T cells, B-cell-depleted T cells, or PBMCs.

In the authors' methods: Estimated nucleated cell counts came from reference gene primer amplification. Repertoires were generated with immunoSEQ multiplex PCR, while TCRdb's copy carries only in-frame clones and drops some. V, J and clone size derive from that table, while D and trimming were established from the DNA sequence. The repertoire includes about 120,000 clones, about 86% of them detected once, and approximately 2% sits in the top ten. Sequencing input: peripheral blood. The clonotype was recovered from a woman in her forties or fifties with acute or convalescent COVID-19. This chain connects TRBV18 to TRBJ1-2; D gene ambiguous. The CDR3 region is CASSPPELANYGYTF. For the CDR3, the DNA is TGTGCCAGCTCACCACCCGAGTTAGCTAACTATGGCTACACCTTC.